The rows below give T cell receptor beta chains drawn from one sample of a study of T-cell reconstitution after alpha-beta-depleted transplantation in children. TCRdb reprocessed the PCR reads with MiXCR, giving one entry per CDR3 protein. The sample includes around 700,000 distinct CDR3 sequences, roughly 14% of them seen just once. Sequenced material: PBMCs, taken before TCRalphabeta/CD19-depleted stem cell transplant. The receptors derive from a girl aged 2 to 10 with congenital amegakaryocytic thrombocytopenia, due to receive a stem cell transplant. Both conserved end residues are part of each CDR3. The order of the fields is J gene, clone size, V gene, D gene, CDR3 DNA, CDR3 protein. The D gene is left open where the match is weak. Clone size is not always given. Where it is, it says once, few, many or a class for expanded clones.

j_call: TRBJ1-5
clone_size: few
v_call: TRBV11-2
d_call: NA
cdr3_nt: TGTGCCAGCAGCTTTTACGGTGGGCGAGCCCAGCATTTT
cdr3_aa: CASSFYGGRAQHF

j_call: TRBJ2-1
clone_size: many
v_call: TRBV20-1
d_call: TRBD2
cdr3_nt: TGCAGTGCTAGAGTACTAGCGGGAGAATGGAATGAGCAGTTCTTC
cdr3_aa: CSARVLAGEWNEQFF

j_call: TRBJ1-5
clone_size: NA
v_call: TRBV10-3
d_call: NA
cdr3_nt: TGTGCCATCGGAGGGACCGGAGATAGATATAGCAATCAGCCCCAGCATTTT
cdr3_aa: CAIGGTGDRYSNQPQHF

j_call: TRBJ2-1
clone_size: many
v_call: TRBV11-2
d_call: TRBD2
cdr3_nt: TGTGCCAGCAGCTTAATTAGCGGGAGCGATCAGTTCTTC
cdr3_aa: CASSLISGSDQFF

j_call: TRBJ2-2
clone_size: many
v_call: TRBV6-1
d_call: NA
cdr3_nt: TGTGCCGTTCTTGTCGGCTACACCGGGGAGCTGTTTTTT
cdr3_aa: CAVLVGYTGELFF

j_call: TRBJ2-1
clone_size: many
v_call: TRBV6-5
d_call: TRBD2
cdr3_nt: TGTGCCAGCAGTTACTCCTCGCGGGAGGGCTACAATGAGCAGTTCTTC
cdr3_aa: CASSYSSREGYNEQFF

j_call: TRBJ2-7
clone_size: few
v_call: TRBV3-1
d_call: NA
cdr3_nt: TGTGCCAGCAGCCAGGATTTGGGCTACGAGCAGTACTTC
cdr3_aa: CASSQDLGYEQYF

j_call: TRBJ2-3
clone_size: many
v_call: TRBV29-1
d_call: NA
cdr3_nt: TGCAGCGTTGTCAGACTTGGGAGAGATACGCAGTATTTT
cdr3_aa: CSVVRLGRDTQYF

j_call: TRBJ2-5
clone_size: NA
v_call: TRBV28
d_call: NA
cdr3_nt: TGTGCCAGCAGTTTAAGTCCCCCCATGGCCCAGTACTTC
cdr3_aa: CASSLSPPMAQYF

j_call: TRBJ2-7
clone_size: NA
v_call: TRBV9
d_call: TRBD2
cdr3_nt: TGTGCCAGCAGCGGGGGACTAGCCGATAACGAGCAGTACTTC
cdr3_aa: CASSGGLADNEQYF

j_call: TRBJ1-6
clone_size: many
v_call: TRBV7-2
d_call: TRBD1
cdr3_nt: TGTGCCAGCAGCTTAGATCTAAGGGGGCATTCACCCCTCCACTTT
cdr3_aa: CASSLDLRGHSPLHF

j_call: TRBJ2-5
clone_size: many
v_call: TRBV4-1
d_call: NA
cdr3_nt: TGCGCCAGCAGCCATTTCGGGTCGGAACAAGAGACCCAGTACTTC
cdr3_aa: CASSHFGSEQETQYF

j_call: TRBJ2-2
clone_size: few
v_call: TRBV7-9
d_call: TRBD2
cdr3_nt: TGTGCCAGCAGCTTAGGGTTCGAGCGGGGGAACACCGGGGAGCTGTTTTTT
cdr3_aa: CASSLGFERGNTGELFF

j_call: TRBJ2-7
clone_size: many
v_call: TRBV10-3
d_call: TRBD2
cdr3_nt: TGTGCCATCAACAAAAGACCTAGCGGAGAGGGGTACGAGCAGTACTTC
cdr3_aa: CAINKRPSGEGYEQYF

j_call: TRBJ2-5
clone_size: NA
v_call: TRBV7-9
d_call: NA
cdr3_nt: TGTGCCAGCAGCCCGGGGCAAACTGGTGAGACCCAGCACTTC
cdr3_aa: CASSPGQTGETQHF

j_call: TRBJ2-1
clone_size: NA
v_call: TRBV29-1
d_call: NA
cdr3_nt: TGCAGCGTTGTCCCGGCGATACGGGCTTACCCTTACAATGAGCAGTTCTTC
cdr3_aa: CSVVPAIRAYPYNEQFF

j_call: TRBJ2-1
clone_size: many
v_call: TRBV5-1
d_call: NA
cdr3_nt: TGCGCCAGCAGCTTCGCTAATAATGAGCAGTTCTTC
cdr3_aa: CASSFANNEQFF

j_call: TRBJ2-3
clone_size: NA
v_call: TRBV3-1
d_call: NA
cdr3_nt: TGTGCCAGCAGCCAAGATTTCAGGGGAGCGTTGGGAGCTACAGATACGCAGTATTTT
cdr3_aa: CASSQDFRGALGATDTQYF

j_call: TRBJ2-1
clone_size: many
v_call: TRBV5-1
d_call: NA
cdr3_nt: TGCGCCAGCAGCTTGTACGGTTCATGGGGCAATGAGCAGTTCTTC
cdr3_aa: CASSLYGSWGNEQFF

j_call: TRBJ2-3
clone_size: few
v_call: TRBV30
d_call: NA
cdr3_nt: TGTGCCGGGATTAGATTCGCGGCAGATACGCAGTATTTT
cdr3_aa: CAGIRFAADTQYF

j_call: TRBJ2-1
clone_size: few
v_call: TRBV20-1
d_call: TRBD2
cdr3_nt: TGCAGTGCTAGAGGCGGGAGCGGCAATGAGCAGTTCTTC
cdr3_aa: CSARGGSGNEQFF

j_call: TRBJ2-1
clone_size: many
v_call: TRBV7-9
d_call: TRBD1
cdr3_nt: TGTGCCATCGGGACAGGGTACAATGAGCAGTTCTTC
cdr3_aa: CAIGTGYNEQFF

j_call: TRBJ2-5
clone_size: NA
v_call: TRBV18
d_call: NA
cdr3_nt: TGTGCCAGCTCACCATCGTGGGAAAGCGAGACCCAGTACTTC
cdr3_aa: CASSPSWESETQYF

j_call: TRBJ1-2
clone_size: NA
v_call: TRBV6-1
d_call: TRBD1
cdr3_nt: TGTGCCAGCAGCCACTGGGGCTCCCAGGGGGACGACTATGGCTACACCTTC
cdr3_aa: CASSHWGSQGDDYGYTF

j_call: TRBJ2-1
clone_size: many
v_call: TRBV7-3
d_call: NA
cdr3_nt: TGTGCCAGCAGCTTAAATTCCGGGGGTAGGATGGACGAGCAGTTCTTC
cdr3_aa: CASSLNSGGRMDEQFF

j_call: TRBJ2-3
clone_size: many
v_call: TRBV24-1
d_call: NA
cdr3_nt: TGTGCCACCAGTGATTCCTTCACTACGGGAGCCACAGATACGCAGTATTTT
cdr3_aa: CATSDSFTTGATDTQYF

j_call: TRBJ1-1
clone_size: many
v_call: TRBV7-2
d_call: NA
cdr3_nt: TGTGCCAGCAGCTGGCAGGGCGGCGTCAACACTGAAGCTTTCTTT
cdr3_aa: CASSWQGGVNTEAFF

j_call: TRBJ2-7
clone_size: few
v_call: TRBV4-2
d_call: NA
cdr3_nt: TGTGCCAGCAGCCAAGGTCAGGGGAGCTCCTACGAGCAGTACTTC
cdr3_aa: CASSQGQGSSYEQYF

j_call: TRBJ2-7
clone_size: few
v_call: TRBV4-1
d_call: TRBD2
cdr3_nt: TGCGCCAGCGGCACGCCTGGCGGGAGGTCTTACGAGCAGTACTTC
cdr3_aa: CASGTPGGRSYEQYF

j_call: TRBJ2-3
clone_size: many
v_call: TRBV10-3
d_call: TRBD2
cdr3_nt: TGTGCCACCGAGCAGGCGGGGGGCCGAGATACGCAGTATTTT
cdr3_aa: CATEQAGGRDTQYF

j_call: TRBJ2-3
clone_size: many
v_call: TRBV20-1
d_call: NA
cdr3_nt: TGCAGTGCTAGAGTGGCGGGCCCTAGCACAGATACGCAGTATTTT
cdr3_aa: CSARVAGPSTDTQYF

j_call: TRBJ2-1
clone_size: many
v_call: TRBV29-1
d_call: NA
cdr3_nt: NA
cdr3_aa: CSVPSVAGGTSGKGFQLFF

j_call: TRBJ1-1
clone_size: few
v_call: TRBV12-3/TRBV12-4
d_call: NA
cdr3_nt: TGTGCCAGCAGCTCCCAGGGAGCCACTGAAGCTTTCTTT
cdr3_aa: CASSSQGATEAFF

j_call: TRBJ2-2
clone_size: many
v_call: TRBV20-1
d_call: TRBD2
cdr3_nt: TGCAGTGCTAGAGATTCTAGCGGGAACACCGGGGAGCTGTTTTTT
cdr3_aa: CSARDSSGNTGELFF

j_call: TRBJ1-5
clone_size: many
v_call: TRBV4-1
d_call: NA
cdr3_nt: TGCGCCAGCAGCCGGTTTGGCAGTCCTAGCAATCAGCCCCAGCATTTT
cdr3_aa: CASSRFGSPSNQPQHF

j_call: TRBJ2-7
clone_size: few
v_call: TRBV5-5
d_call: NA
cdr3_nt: TGTGCCAGCTTTGATCTACAATCCTACGAGCAGTACTTC
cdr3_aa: CASFDLQSYEQYF

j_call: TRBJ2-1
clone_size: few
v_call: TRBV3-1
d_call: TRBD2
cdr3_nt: TGTGCCAGCAGCCGACAACTTAGGGCTAGCGGGAGTTTTGAGCAGTTCTTC
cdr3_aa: CASSRQLRASGSFEQFF

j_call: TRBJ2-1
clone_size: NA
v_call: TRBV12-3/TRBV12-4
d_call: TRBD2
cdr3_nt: TGTGCCAGCACCCTGACTAGCGGGAGTCCTGAGCAGTTCTTC
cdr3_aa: CASTLTSGSPEQFF

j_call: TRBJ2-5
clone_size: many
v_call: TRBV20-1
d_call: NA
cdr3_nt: TGCAGTGGTTCCAGGGCGGCGGAGACCCAGTACTTC
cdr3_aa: CSGSRAAETQYF

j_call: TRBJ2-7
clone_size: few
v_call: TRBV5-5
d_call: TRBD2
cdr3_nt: TGTTCCAGCAGCTTGGTACGCGGGGGTCTTTTGGTCTACGAGCAGTACTTC
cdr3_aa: CSSSLVRGGLLVYEQYF

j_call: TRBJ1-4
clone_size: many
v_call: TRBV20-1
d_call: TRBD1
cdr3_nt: TGCAGTGCTAGAGCTGCCAGGGGGAGTGAAAAACTGTTTTTT
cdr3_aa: CSARAARGSEKLFF

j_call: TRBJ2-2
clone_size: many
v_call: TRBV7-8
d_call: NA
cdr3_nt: TGTGCCAGCAGCTTAGGGATGGAAAACCGGGAGCTGTTTTTT
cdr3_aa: CASSLGMENRELFF

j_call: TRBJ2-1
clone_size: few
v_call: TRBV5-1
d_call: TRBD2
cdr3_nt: TGCGCCAGCAGAGTCAACCCCCTAGCGGGCTCCTACAATGAGCAGTTCTTC
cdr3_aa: CASRVNPLAGSYNEQFF

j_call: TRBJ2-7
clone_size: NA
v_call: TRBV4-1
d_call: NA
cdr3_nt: TGCGCCAGCAGCCAAGGGCAGGGGCCCGAGAAAATCTACGAGCAGTACTTC
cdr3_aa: CASSQGQGPEKIYEQYF

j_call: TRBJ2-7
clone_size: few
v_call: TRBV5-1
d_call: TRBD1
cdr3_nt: TGCGCCAGCAGCCGGGGGATGACAGGGGACGAGCAGTACTTC
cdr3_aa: CASSRGMTGDEQYF

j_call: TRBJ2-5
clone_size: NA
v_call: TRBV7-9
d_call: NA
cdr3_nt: TGTGCCAGCAGCTTAGGGTGGACAGACAAAGAGACCCAGTACTTC
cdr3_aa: CASSLGWTDKETQYF

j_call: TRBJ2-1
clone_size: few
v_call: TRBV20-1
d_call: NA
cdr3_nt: TGCAGTGCTCCTTATTGGGTGGCTAGTGGCAATGAGCAGTTCTTC
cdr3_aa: CSAPYWVASGNEQFF

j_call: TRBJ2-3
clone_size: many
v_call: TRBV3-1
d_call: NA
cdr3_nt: TGTGCCAGCAGCCAAGACTGGGGCGCAGATACGCAGTATTTT
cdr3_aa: CASSQDWGADTQYF

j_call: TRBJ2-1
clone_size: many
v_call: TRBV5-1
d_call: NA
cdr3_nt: TGCGCCAGCAGCTTGGACCGACCGGCCGCCAATGAGCAGTTCTTC
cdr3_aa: CASSLDRPAANEQFF

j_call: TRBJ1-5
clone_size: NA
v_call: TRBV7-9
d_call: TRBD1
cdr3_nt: TGTGCCAGCAGCACCGGGACAGGGTGGGTAAAAGATCAGCCCCAGCATTTT
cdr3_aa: CASSTGTGWVKDQPQHF

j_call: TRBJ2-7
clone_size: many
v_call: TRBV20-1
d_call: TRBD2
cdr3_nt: TGCAGTGCTAGAGGTCAACTAGCGGGCACCTACGAGCAGTACTTC
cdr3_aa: CSARGQLAGTYEQYF

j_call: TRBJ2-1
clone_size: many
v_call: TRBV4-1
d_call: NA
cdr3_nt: TGCGCCAGCAGCCAAGTGGATGGTGAGCAGTTCTTC
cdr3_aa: CASSQVDGEQFF

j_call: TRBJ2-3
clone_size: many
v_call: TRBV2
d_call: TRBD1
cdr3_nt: TGTGCCAGCATGCGGACAGGGGGTATCGAGGCGTATTTT
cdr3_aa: CASMRTGGIEAYF

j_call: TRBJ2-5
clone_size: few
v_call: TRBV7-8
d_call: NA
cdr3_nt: TGTGCCAGCAGCCGCAGACTAGGGGAGACCCAGTACTTC
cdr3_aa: CASSRRLGETQYF

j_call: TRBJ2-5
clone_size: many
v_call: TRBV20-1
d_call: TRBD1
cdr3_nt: TGCAGTGCCCCCGGACAGGGTCAAGAGACCCAGTACTTC
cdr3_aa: CSAPGQGQETQYF

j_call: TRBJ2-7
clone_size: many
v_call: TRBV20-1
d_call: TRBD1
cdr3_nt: TGCAGTGCTAGTCAGGGACAGGGGTTTTACGAGCAGTACTTC
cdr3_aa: CSASQGQGFYEQYF

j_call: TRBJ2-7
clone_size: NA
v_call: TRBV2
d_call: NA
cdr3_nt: TGTGCCAGCACCGACGGACAGACCTACGAGCAGTACTTC
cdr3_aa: CASTDGQTYEQYF